In this sample, the clone carrying this T cell receptor (beta chain) turned up many times. Its antigen is unknown. Trimming cost V 4 bases and J 3 bases, with 4 bases left between them. The CDR3 sequence is 12 residues long. This entry belongs to a study of human T cells and chemical hapten exposure. In TCRdb, the RACE reads were re-called with MiXCR into one record per CDR3 protein. The sample gives about 92,000 distinct CDR3 sequences, roughly a tenth of which show up once; more than 1% is in the top ten. Study outcomes and limitations: Alopecia in all donors means immunity may differ from healthy individuals.

Noted time point: patch test 3, about 24 weeks after DPC sensitization. Treatment in this sample: therapeutic diphenylcyclopropenone sensitization with weekly scalp DPC. The gene calls are TRBV12-3 or TRBV12-4 and TRBJ2-1; no firm D call. Sample: whole blood, taken in connection with sensitization to the hapten diphenylcyclopropenone (DPC). The sequence was collected from a woman aged 25 to 39 with alopecia areata. Some clones in this sample may be carry-over from other donors' samples. CDR3 bases: TGTGCCAGCAGTTCGGTCTACAATGAGCAGTTCTTC. Amino acids: CASSSVYNEQFF.